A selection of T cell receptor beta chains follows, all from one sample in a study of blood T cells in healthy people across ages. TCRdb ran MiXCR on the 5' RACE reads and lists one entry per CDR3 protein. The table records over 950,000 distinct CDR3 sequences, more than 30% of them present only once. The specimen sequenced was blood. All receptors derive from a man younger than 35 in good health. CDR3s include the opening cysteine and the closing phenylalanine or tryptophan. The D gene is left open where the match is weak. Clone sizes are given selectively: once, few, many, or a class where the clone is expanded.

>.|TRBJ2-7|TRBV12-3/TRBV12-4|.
TGTGCCTGCAGCCATAGTCTTACAAGTCGAGACGAGCAGTACTTC
CACSHSLTSRDEQYF
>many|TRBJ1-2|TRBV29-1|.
TGCAGCGTTGAAGTGGTCTATGGCTACACCTTC
CSVEVVYGYTF
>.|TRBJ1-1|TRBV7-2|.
TGTGCCAGCAGGTCAGGCGCGGTGAACACTGAAGCTTTCTTT
CASRSGAVNTEAFF
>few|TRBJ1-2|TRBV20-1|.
TGCAGTGCTAGATCAATATCAGGTTTTGAGTTGGATGGCTACACCTTC
CSARSISGFELDGYTF
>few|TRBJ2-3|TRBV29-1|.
TGCAGCGTTGAACTCACCCTCCATCTCACAGATACGCAGTATTTT
CSVELTLHLTDTQYF
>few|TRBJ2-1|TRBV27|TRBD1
TGTGCCAGCAGGAACAGGGGCCAATACAATGAGCAGTTCTTC
CASRNRGQYNEQFF
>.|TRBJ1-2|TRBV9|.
TGTGCCAGCAGCGCCGCTGATGGCTACACCTTC
CASSAADGYTF
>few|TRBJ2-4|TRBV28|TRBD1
TGTGCCAGCAGTTTTTCCCTAGACAGGGGGTACGAAAACATTCAGTACTTC
CASSFSLDRGYENIQYF
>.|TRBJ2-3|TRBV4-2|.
TGTGCCAGCAGCCAAGATGGGGCGGGCACAGATACGCAGTATTTT
CASSQDGAGTDTQYF
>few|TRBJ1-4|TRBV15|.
TGTGCCACCAGCAGAGTCCCCGAAGAGGAAAAACTGTTTTTT
CATSRVPEEEKLFF
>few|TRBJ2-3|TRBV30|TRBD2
TGTGTCGGGGGAGGGGAGAACACAGATACGCAGTATTTT
CVGGGENTDTQYF
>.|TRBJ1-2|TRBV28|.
TGTGCCAGCAGAAGTTTCTCCGGGGGCCAAGGCTATGGCTACACCTTC
CASRSFSGGQGYGYTF
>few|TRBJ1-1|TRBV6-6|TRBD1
TGTGCCAGCAGTCGTGCCGGGACAGGGGGCACTGAAGCTTTCTTT
CASSRAGTGGTEAFF
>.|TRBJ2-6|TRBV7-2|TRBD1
TGTGCCAGCAGCCGGGACAGAACCTCTGGGGCCAACGTCCTGACTTTC
CASSRDRTSGANVLTF
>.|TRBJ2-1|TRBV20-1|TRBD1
TGCAGTGCTAGAGTCACAGGGACAGGGTATTCCTACGAGCAGTTCTTC
CSARVTGTGYSYEQFF
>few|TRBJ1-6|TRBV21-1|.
TGTGCCAGCAGCTCCCCCCTAGGAGGCCCACCCCTCCACTTT
CASSSPLGGPPLHF
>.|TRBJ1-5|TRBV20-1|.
TGCAGTGCTCGAACAGGAGTAGGGCAGCCCCAGCATTTT
CSARTGVGQPQHF
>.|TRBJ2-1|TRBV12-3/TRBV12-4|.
TGTGCCAGCAGTCCTCAGGGAAACTACTCCTACAATGAGCAGTTCTTC
CASSPQGNYSYNEQFF
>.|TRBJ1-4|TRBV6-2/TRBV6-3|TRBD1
TGTGCCAGCAGCGACAGGGGGAATGAAAAACTGTTTTTT
CASSDRGNEKLFF
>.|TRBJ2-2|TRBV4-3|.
TGCGCCAGCAGCCCCGTGGCAGTGAACACCGGGGAGCTGTTTTTT
CASSPVAVNTGELFF
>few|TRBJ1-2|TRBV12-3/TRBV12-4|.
TGTGCCAGCAGTTTAGGAAGAAGAAGAGACTCCAACTATGGCTACACCTTC
CASSLGRRRDSNYGYTF
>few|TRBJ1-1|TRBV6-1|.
TGTGCCAGCACTGAACGGGGAGCTTTCTTT
CASTERGAFF